Presented here are 23 T cell receptor beta chains from one specimen sequenced in a study of PD-1 blockade in classical Hodgkin lymphoma. Sequencing used immunoSEQ multiplex PCR; TCRdb keeps in-frame clones, though not all of them. The data contain tens of thousands of clones, about 77% of them seen just once; the ten biggest clones take up about a tenth. Time point here: cycle 4 day 1 (C4D1), after six to seven weeks of nivolumab. Exposure to brentuximab vedotin varied, and each patient had relapsed following autologous stem cell transplantation. This specimen consisted of peripheral blood mononuclear cells (PBMCs), obtained before the fourth cycle of nivolumab. The receptors shown here come from a human donor with classical Hodgkin lymphoma.

Written as DNA, the CDR3 is TGTGCCAGCAGTGAAGCGTATCGGGACAGGGCCTATGGCTACACCTTC. It specifies CASSEAYRDRAYGYTF. V and J are TRBV6-1 and TRBJ1-2; 9 bases align to TRBD1. The junction had 6 bases not matched to a gene; V was cut back by 0 bases and J by 4 bases. Per the germline V gene, CDR1 is MNHNS and CDR2 is SASEGT. This CDR3 comprises 16 residues.

The CDR3 DNA sequence: TGTGCCAGCGGTCGCGGACGGGGGGCCCCGGCAGATACGCAGTATTTT. Its translation is CASGRGRGAPADTQYF. The rearrangement uses TRBV27 and TRBJ2-3, with D maybe TRBD2 (7 bases). Germline CDR1 is MNHEY and CDR2 is SMNVEV (reference sequence). V lost 8 bases and J 4 bases, leaving 22 bases between the germline ends. CDR3 length: 16 amino acids.

This chain connects TRBV2 to TRBJ2-7; perhaps TRBD1 as D (6 bases). V lost 6 bases and J 5 bases, leaving 14 bases between the germline ends. The CDR3 sequence is 13 residues long. Per the germline V gene, CDR1 is SNHLY and CDR2 is FYNNEI. In DNA form, the CDR3 reads TGTGCCAGCAGCGTTAACAGGGAAGACGAGCAGTACTTC. It specifies CASSVNREDEQYF.

This clone was observed at least ten times. The V gene is TRBV2, the J gene TRBJ2-2; maybe TRBD2 (5 bases). The germline V gene encodes CDR1 SNHLY and CDR2 FYNNEI. V gave up 6 bases and J gave up 4 bases, with 27 bases separating them. The CDR3 is 19 amino acids. The CDR3 DNA is TGTGCCAGCAGCCGCCGACTAAGACTATTGGGGTTAAGCACCGGGGAGCTGTTTTTT. It translates to CASSRRLRLLGLSTGELFF.

This chain links TRBV4-2 with TRBJ1-5; D gene unclear. Trimming left V 1 base short and J 2 bases short, with 12 bases between. Germline lookup yields CDR1 LGHNA and CDR2 YNFKEQ. The CDR3 extends over 16 amino acids. This CDR3 is CASSQGTQGGNQPQHF. For the CDR3, the DNA is TGTGCCAGCAGCCAAGGGACTCAAGGAGGCAATCAGCCCCAGCATTTT.

In this sample, this clone turned up once. The CDR3 DNA is TGTGCCAGCAGTTCCTTGAGGGGGCCCTACGAGCAGTACTTC. It is translated as CASSSLRGPYEQYF. This chain links TRBV28 with TRBJ2-7, with 7 bases lining up with TRBD1. V gave up 4 bases and J gave up 2 bases; unmatched junction bases: 5. From germline, CDR1 is MDHEN and CDR2 SYDVKM. The CDR3 is 14 amino acids.

V is TRBV7-2 and J is TRBJ1-2; 8 bases agree with TRBD1. Unmatched junction bases numbered 5, after V lost 6 bases and J lost 8 bases. CDR3 size: 12 residues. Germline loops: CDR1 SGHTA, CDR2 FQGNSA. This CDR3 reads CASSYRGDGYTF. For the CDR3, the DNA is TGTGCCAGCAGTTACAGGGGGGACGGCTACACCTTC.

The chain carries TRBV7-9 and TRBJ1-1; 10 nucleotides agree with TRBD1. Germline V gives CDR1 SEHNR, CDR2 FQNEAQ (reference sequence). Trimming cost V 9 bases and J 7 bases; bases outside gene matches: 23. The CDR3 runs to 18 residues. Here the CDR3 reads CASNRTDRFAGQGLEAFF. The CDR3 coding sequence is TGTGCCAGTAATCGCACGGACCGATTCGCGGGACAGGGGCTTGAAGCTTTCTTT.

This clone has a single count. V usage is TRBV6-5 and J usage is TRBJ1-6, with D tentatively TRBD1 (5 bases). The CDR3 covers 14 residues. Per the germline V gene, CDR1 is MNHEY and CDR2 is SVGAGI. Trimming took off 5 bases at V and 10 bases at J, with 15 bases between the two ends. This CDR3 is CASSGDGNWSPLHF. CDR3 DNA sequence: TGTGCCAGCAGTGGGGACGGCAATTGGTCACCCCTCCACTTT.

V gene TRBV6-5 combines with J gene TRBJ2-7, with D possibly TRBD1 on 5 matching bases. CDR1 MNHEY and CDR2 SVGAGI come from the germline V gene. Trimming removed 1 base at V and 3 bases at J, with 10 bases between. The CDR3 is 14 amino acids. The CDR3 region is CASSYYRTHYEQYF. The CDR3 nucleotides read TGTGCCAGCAGTTACTACAGGACCCACTACGAGCAGTACTTC.

The chain has TRBV6-5 and TRBJ2-3; D not resolved. Trimming left V 7 bases short and J 1 base short, with 12 bases between. The germline V gene encodes CDR1 MNHEY and CDR2 SVGAGI. The CDR3 sequence is 14 residues long. CDR3 in amino acids: CASTRHGGTDTQYF. The CDR3 DNA reads TGTGCCAGCACCCGTCATGGAGGCACAGATACGCAGTATTTT.

This sequence joins TRBV10-3 and TRBJ1-1, with 11 bases matching TRBD1. J lost 7 bases, V lost 7 bases, and 5 bases had no gene match. Germline CDR1 ENHRY, CDR2 SYGVKD. The CDR3 runs 13 residues. This CDR3 reads CAITGTGGNEAFF. The DNA of the CDR3 is TGTGCCATCACCGGGACAGGGGGAAATGAAGCTTTCTTT.

The chain recombines TRBV6-5 with TRBJ2-1; D remains ambiguous. Germline V gives CDR1 MNHEY, CDR2 SVGAGI. CDR3 size: 12 residues. Between the trimmed V and J ends, which lost 1 base and 8 bases, there was a span of 6 bases. The CDR3 here is CASSYLGDEQFF. CDR3 nucleotide sequence: TGTGCCAGCAGTTACTTGGGCGATGAGCAGTTCTTC.

The rearrangement links TRBV28 to TRBJ2-2, with 10 bases fitting TRBD2. V lost 7 bases and J lost 4; bases outside the gene matches: 9. CDR3 length: 16 residues. CDR1 and CDR2 (germline): MDHEN, SYDVKM. Here the CDR3 DNA reads TGTGCCAGCACTTATCCTAGCGGGAGATCCACCGGGGAGCTGTTTTTT. This codes for CASTYPSGRSTGELFF.

The chain uses TRBV19 and TRBJ1-1; D is ambiguous. The CDR3 consists of 14 residues. Deletions cut 4 bases from V and 0 bases from J, with 9 bases between. The germline V gene has CDR1 LNHDA and CDR2 SQIVND (reference sequence). The CDR3 loop reads CASSKANMNTEAFF. CDR3 DNA: TGTGCCAGTAGTAAGGCCAACATGAACACTGAAGCTTTCTTT. The whole variable domain, filled in from reference TRBV19 and TRBJ1-1, reads DGGITQSPKYLFRKEGQNVTLSCEQNLNHDAMYWYRQDPGQGLRLIYYSQIVNDFQKGDIAEGYSVSREKKESFPLTVTSAQKNPTAFYLCASSKANMNTEAFFGQGTRLTVV.

The chain links TRBV29-1 to TRBJ2-6, with D uncertain. CDR1 is SQVTM and CDR2 is ANQGSEA in the germline V gene. Trimming shortened V by 3 bases and J by 4 bases, and 7 bases separated the two germline ends. This CDR3 has 13 amino acids. CDR3 DNA sequence: TGCAGCGTTGACACGGCCGGGGCCAACGTCCTGACTTTC. This encodes CSVDTAGANVLTF.

This chain joins TRBV7-6 and TRBJ2-7; D is ambiguous. Germline V gene sequence: CDR1 SGHVS, CDR2 FNYEAQ. The CDR3 consists of 15 residues. V was clipped by 2 bases and J by 6 bases, with 17 bases between them. CDR3 coding DNA: TGTGCCAGCAGCTTATCTTCGGGTTATTCGGGCGAGCAGTACTTC. Its protein product is CASSLSSGYSGEQYF.

This clone was counted a few times. The chain combines TRBV11-3 with TRBJ2-5; a weak D match, TRBD2 (5 bases). V was trimmed by 0 bases and J by 5 bases, leaving 13 bases between them. Per germline, CDR1 SGHNT and CDR2 YENEEA. CDR3 length: 15 amino acids. CDR3 sequence reads: CASSLDGLAEETQYF. The CDR3, as DNA: TGTGCCAGCAGCTTAGATGGGCTAGCAGAGGAGACCCAGTACTTC. The whole variable domain, remainder taken from reference TRBV11-3 and TRBJ2-5, is EAGVVQSPRYKIIEKKQPVAFWCNPISGHNTLYWYLQNLGQGPELLIRYENEEAVDDSQLPKDRFSAERLKGVDSTLKIQPAELGDSAVYLCASSLDGLAEETQYFGPGTRLLVL.

This chain joins TRBV6-1 and TRBJ1-3; no reliable D call. This CDR3 contains 15 residues. In germline, CDR1 is MNHNS, CDR2 SASEGT. Trimming took 1 base from V and 0 from J, leaving 7 bases between them. For the CDR3, the DNA is TGTGCCAGCAGTGAAGACTACAGCTCTGGAAACACCATATATTTT. This sequence encodes CASSEDYSSGNTIYF.

This chain links TRBV7-3 with TRBJ1-1; TRBD1 is a possible D gene (5 bases). The V gene's germline CDR1 is SGHTA and CDR2 FQGTGA. The CDR3 is made up of 14 amino acids. Trimming stripped 4 bases from V and 1 base from J, with 10 bases between. CDR3 amino acids: CASSSNQGNTEAFF. The CDR3 nucleotides read TGTGCCAGCAGCTCGAACCAGGGGAACACTGAAGCTTTCTTT.

This sequence joins TRBV10-3 and TRBJ2-7; TRBD1 matches 7 bases. Per germline, CDR1 ENHRY and CDR2 SYGVKD. This CDR3 has 13 amino acids. With 3 bases clipped from V and 2 bases from J, the junction kept 1 base outside the gene matches. The CDR3 region has the DNA TGTGCCATCAGTGATGGGACAGCCTACGAGCAGTACTTC. Its protein product is CAISDGTAYEQYF.

The genes are TRBV6-5 and TRBJ1-2; TRBD1 might be the D (6 bases). The ends were cut back, 5 bases at V and 3 bases at J, with 10 bases in the middle. Germline CDR1 MNHEY, CDR2 SVGAGI. The CDR3 runs 13 residues. CDR3 nucleotide sequence: TGTGCCAGCAGTCTGACAGGTGACTATGGCTACACCTTC. Translated: CASSLTGDYGYTF.

The J gene is TRBJ2-2, the V gene TRBV7-3; 10 bases match TRBD2. CDR3 length equals 15 residues. CDR1 and CDR2 (germline): SGHTA, FQGTGA. V shed 5 bases, J shed 3 bases, and the junction held 3 bases outside the gene matches. The CDR3 is CASSDLAGDTGELFF. In nucleotides, the CDR3 is TGTGCCAGCAGCGATCTAGCGGGAGACACCGGGGAGCTGTTTTTT.